This T cell receptor (beta chain) was identified in a study of Ad26.COV2.S vaccination and SARS-CoV-2 variants. Study details: The vaccine Ad26.COV2.S was put into the muscle once, or twice with 56 days between.

Treatment defined: roughly 18 received Ad26.COV2.S at low or high dose, single or two shots; roughly five received placebo; per-sample allocation not given. Day 63 after the first vaccine or placebo injection was the time point for sampling. Germline V gene lookup returns CDR1 SNHLY and CDR2 FYNNEI. The CDR3 runs to 9 residues. Trimming removed 4 bases from V and 11 bases from J, with 3 bases in between. TCRdb's table, derived via immunoSEQ multiplex PCR, lists solely in-frame clones and lacks some. The sample holds approximately 240,000 clones; 88% are singletons and the top ten take about 11%. V is TRBV2 and J is TRBJ1-3; D is undetermined. Sample: peripheral blood, taken in a trial of Ad26.COV2.S vaccine versus placebo. The clonotype originates from a person aged 18-60 years who received the Ad26.COV2.S COVID-19 vaccine or a placebo. For the CDR3, the DNA is TGTGCCAGCAGTGCCCCCATATATTTT. Translating it yields CASSAPIYF.